The 23 T cell receptor beta chains given below trace back to one sample, sequenced in a study of T cells expressing NK-cell markers. TCRdb reprocessed the 5' RACE reads, with one entry per CDR3 protein and no DNA. Here the sample table reports about 460,000 distinct CDR3 sequences. Sequencing was carried out using blood T cells: a sorted CD56 or NKG2C T cell subset, CD4+ or CD8+ T cells, or bulk PBMC T cells (not recorded which). The receptors shown here come from a woman aged 45-60 years in good health.

The chain joins TRBV12-3 or TRBV12-4 to TRBJ1-2. This CDR3 contains 12 residues. This CDR3 reads CASSLASYGYTF.

This chain links TRBV10-3 with TRBJ2-3; TCRdb's D call of TRBD2 is untestable without DNA. The CDR3 covers 16 residues. In germline, CDR1 is ENHRY, CDR2 SYGVKD. CDR3 residues: CATTLTSGSSTDTQYF.

This chain links TRBV29-1 with TRBJ1-1. CDR1 SQVTM and CDR2 ANQGSEA come from the germline V gene. The CDR3 sequence is 14 residues long. The CDR3 here is CSVQPSTMNTEAFF.

The chain recombines TRBV6-6 with TRBJ2-3; the TCRdb D gene call, TRBD2, has no DNA to confirm it. Germline loops: CDR1 MNHNY, CDR2 SVGAGI (reference sequence). This CDR3 contains 18 residues. The CDR3: CATSPGLATGTSTDTQYF.

This sequence joins TRBV5-1 and TRBJ1-5; TCRdb's D call, TRBD1, is unchecked because there is no DNA. Germline V gene data show CDR1 as SGHRS and CDR2 as YFSETQ. The CDR3 has 16 amino acids. This chain's CDR3 is CASSLGGTQGGQPQHF. Combining the CDR3 with reference TRBV5-1 and TRBJ1-5 gives the whole variable domain KAGVTQTPRYLIKTRGQQVTLSCSPISGHRSVSWYQQTPGQGLQFLFEYFSETQRNKGNFPGRFSGRQFSNSRSEMNVSTLELGDSALYLCASSLGGTQGGQPQHFGDGTRLSIL.

This rearrangement joins TRBV27 to TRBJ2-1; TCRdb outputs TRBD1, but without DNA this stays unchecked. The CDR3 is made up of 19 amino acids. CDR1 and CDR2 from the germline V gene are MNHEY and SMNVEV (reference sequence). The CDR3 spells CASSVQGSGGRSTYNEQFF.

The V call is TRBV6-6, the J call TRBJ2-4. Germline V gene data show CDR1 as MNHNY and CDR2 as SVGAGI (reference sequence). This CDR3 is built from 14 residues. CDR3: CASRATAAKNIQYF.

This sequence joins TRBV7-2 and TRBJ1-5. The CDR3 length is 14 residues. CDR1 is SGHTA, CDR2 FQGNSA, per germline. The chain's CDR3 is CASSFSAGPQPQHF.

The genes are TRBV24-1 and TRBJ2-4; TCRdb designates TRBD2, a call that cannot be tested without DNA. CDR3 length: 15 amino acids. The V gene's germline CDR1 is KGHDR and CDR2 SFDVKD. The chain's CDR3 is CATSASGGLVNIQYF.

The V gene is TRBV20-1, the J gene TRBJ2-1; TCRdb returns TRBD1, unconfirmable since there is no DNA. The CDR3 sequence is 15 residues long. CDR1 is DFQATT and CDR2 is SNEGSKA in the germline V gene (reference sequence). CDR3 loop: CSARTGPYRGHEQFF.

The rearrangement joins TRBV7-2 to TRBJ2-7; checking the TCRdb D call of TRBD2 is not possible without DNA. The germline CDR1 and CDR2 sequences are SGHTA and FQGNSA. The length of the CDR3 is 14 residues. The CDR3 is CASSTAIRPYEQYF.

The chain links TRBV4-1 to TRBJ2-7; the TCRdb D gene call, TRBD1, has no DNA to confirm it. The CDR3 has 15 residues. Looked up from germline, CDR1 is MGHRA and CDR2 is YSYEKL. CDR3 amino acids: CASSSRGGSRLEQYF.

The CDR3 reads CASSQDFTVVRGYTF. This sequence joins TRBV4-1 and TRBJ1-2. The CDR3 loop spans 15 amino acids. Germline loops: CDR1 MGHRA, CDR2 YSYEKL.

The rearrangement links TRBV5-1 to TRBJ1-2. There are 16 residues in the CDR3. CDR1 and CDR2 from the germline V gene are SGHRS and YFSETQ. This chain's CDR3 is CASSLASGRGQGGYTF.

This chain joins TRBV24-1 and TRBJ2-1; without DNA, the TCRdb call of TRBD2 cannot be checked. The CDR3 contains 15 residues. Germline-derived CDR1 and CDR2 are KGHDR and SFDVKD. The CDR3 loop reads CATRGGLAGRNEQFF.

This chain joins TRBV4-1 and TRBJ2-3; lacking DNA, the TRBD1 call made by TCRdb goes unchecked. The CDR3 has 16 amino acids. In germline, CDR1 is MGHRA, CDR2 YSYEKL. CDR3 region: CASSSSDGYPADTQYF.

The rearrangement joins TRBV20-1 to TRBJ2-3; TCRdb's D gene call, TRBD1, goes unchecked for lack of DNA. The germline V gene has CDR1 DFQATT and CDR2 SNEGSKA (reference sequence). The CDR3 consists of 18 residues. The CDR3 reads CSARGFRWKQGGTDTQYF.

V and J are TRBV5-5 and TRBJ2-1. CDR3 length: 12 amino acids. Germline V gives CDR1 SGHKS, CDR2 YYEKEE (reference sequence). The CDR3 spells CASSGYQGEQFF.

The rearrangement uses TRBV5-1 and TRBJ1-1; TCRdb's D call of TRBD1 is untestable without DNA. Germline CDR1 and CDR2: SGHRS and YFSETQ. The CDR3 is made up of 15 amino acids. The CDR3 reads CASSLDGQGFTEAFF. Full variable domain (outside the CDR3, taken from reference TRBV5-1 and TRBJ1-1): KAGVTQTPRYLIKTRGQQVTLSCSPISGHRSVSWYQQTPGQGLQFLFEYFSETQRNKGNFPGRFSGRQFSNSRSEMNVSTLELGDSALYLCASSLDGQGFTEAFFGQGTRLTVV.

The chain recombines TRBV12-3 or TRBV12-4 with TRBJ1-5. The CDR3 totals 15 residues. CDR3 region: CASTLGELSNQPQHF.

J is TRBJ2-1 and V is TRBV27; TCRdb proposes TRBD2, but this gene call is untestable without DNA. The CDR3 extends over 14 amino acids. CDR1 is MNHEY and CDR2 is SMNVEV in the germline V gene (reference sequence). CDR3: CASSLAGGSNEQFF.

The chain employs TRBV18 and TRBJ2-1. This CDR3 has 12 amino acids. Germline lookup yields CDR1 KGHSH and CDR2 LQKENI. This chain's CDR3 is CASSPSRLEQFF. Combining the CDR3 with reference TRBV18 and TRBJ2-1 gives the whole variable domain NAGVMQNPRHLVRRRGQEARLRCSPMKGHSHVYWYRQLPEEGLKFMVYLQKENIIDESGMPKERFSAEFPKEGPSILRIQQVVRGDSAAYFCASSPSRLEQFFGPGTRLTVL.

The V gene is TRBV5-5, the J gene TRBJ2-1; TCRdb picks TRBD2, but there is no DNA to check that call. Germline CDR1 is SGHKS and CDR2 is YYEKEE (reference sequence). The CDR3 is 17 residues long. The CDR3 reads CASSKLFGPSSYNEQFF.